These 8 T cell receptor beta chains came from one sample sequenced in a study of PD-1 blockade in mismatch repair-deficient tumors. Data came from immunoSEQ multiplex PCR; TCRdb stores just in-frame clones and leaves some out. Altogether 76,000 or so clones are present, approximately 80% being singletons, with the ten largest covering about 6%. The sequencing used peripheral blood, collected 44 weeks after starting pembrolizumab. The receptors were sampled from an adult with mismatch repair-deficient cancer.

V is TRBV19 and J is TRBJ1-2, with a tentative D call TRBD1 (5 bases). The V and J ends lost 2 bases and 0 bases respectively, with 22 bases between them. The CDR3 totals 19 residues. The germline CDR1 and CDR2 sequences are LNHDA and SQIVND (reference sequence). The CDR3 sequence: CASSIRLGRTFTANYGYTF. CDR3 nucleotide sequence: TGTGCCAGTAGTATAAGGTTGGGCAGGACATTCACGGCTAACTATGGCTACACCTTC.

The chain is built from TRBV5-1 and TRBJ2-5, with 8 bases lining up with TRBD2. The CDR3 has 16 residues. From germline, CDR1 is SGHRS and CDR2 YFSETQ. Unmatched junction bases numbered 8, after V lost 4 bases and J lost 0 bases. CDR3 residues: CASSPGGASYQETQYF. DNA for the CDR3: TGCGCCAGCAGCCCGGGGGGGGCATCCTACCAAGAGACCCAGTACTTC.

The gene calls are TRBV18 and TRBJ1-5; D might be TRBD1 (5 bases). Looked up from germline, CDR1 is KGHSH and CDR2 is LQKENI. The CDR3 has 15 amino acids. V dropped 3 bases and J dropped 7 bases, with 16 bases sitting between them. The chain's CDR3 is CASSPRDRPGQPQHF. The CDR3 DNA is TGTGCCAGCTCACCCAGAGACAGACCGGGGCAGCCCCAGCATTTT.

The V gene is TRBV19, the J gene TRBJ2-7; 15 bases are shared with TRBD2. V lost 4 bases, J lost 6 bases, and 7 bases stayed unmatched. The CDR3 spans 16 residues. From germline, CDR1 is LNHDA and CDR2 SQIVND (reference sequence). CDR3 nucleotides: TGTGCCAGTAGTACCGGACTAGCGGGAGGGCCCTCCGAGCAGTACTTC. Amino acids: CASSTGLAGGPSEQYF.

V is TRBV11-2 and J is TRBJ2-3; weak D call: TRBD1 (6 bases). The CDR3 contains 16 residues. V was pared by 5 bases and J by 1 base, with 16 bases between. Germline V gene sequence: CDR1 SGHAT, CDR2 FQNNGV. The CDR3 spells CASSPLTGSGTDTQYF. The CDR3 nucleotides are TGTGCCAGCAGCCCCCTCACAGGGTCGGGCACAGATACGCAGTATTTT.

The chain joins TRBV7-2 to TRBJ2-3; 9 positions agree with TRBD1. V dropped 5 bases and J dropped 6; count of bases not matched to a gene: 12. This CDR3 is built from 16 residues. Germline values: CDR1 SGHTA, CDR2 FQGNSA. Here the CDR3 DNA reads TGTGCCAGCAGCCTACACGGACAGGGGATTACGGATACGCAGTATTTT. Encoded protein: CASSLHGQGITDTQYF.

The chain has TRBV5-8 and TRBJ1-1; the D is unclear. The CDR3 runs 16 residues. Per germline, CDR1 SGHTS and CDR2 YDEGEE. V lost 2 bases to trimming and J lost 2 bases, with 16 bases between them. The CDR3 protein is CASSLNRGPGNTEAFF. CDR3 DNA: TGTGCCAGCAGCTTAAATCGTGGGCCAGGCAACACTGAAGCTTTCTTT.

The chain employs TRBV4-2 and TRBJ2-1, with 11 nucleotides matching TRBD2. Losses at the gene ends were 2 bases for V and 4 bases for J; bases not matched to a gene: 4. There are 16 residues in the CDR3. The V gene's germline CDR1 is LGHNA and CDR2 YNFKEQ. Here the CDR3 DNA reads TGTGCCAGCAGCCAACCCGGGACTAGCGGTTACAATGAGCAGTTCTTC. Its protein product is CASSQPGTSGYNEQFF.